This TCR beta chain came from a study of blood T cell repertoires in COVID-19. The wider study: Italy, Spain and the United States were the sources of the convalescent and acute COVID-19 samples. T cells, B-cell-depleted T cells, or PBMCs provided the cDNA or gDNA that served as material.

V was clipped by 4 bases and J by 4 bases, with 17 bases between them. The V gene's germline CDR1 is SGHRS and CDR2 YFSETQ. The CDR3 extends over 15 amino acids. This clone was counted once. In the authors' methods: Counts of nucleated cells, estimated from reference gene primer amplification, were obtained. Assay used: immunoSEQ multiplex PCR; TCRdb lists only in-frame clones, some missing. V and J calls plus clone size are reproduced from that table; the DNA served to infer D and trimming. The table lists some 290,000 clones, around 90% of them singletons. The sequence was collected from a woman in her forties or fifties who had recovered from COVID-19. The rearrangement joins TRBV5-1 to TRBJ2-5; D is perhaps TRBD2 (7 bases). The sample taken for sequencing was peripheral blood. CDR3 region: CASSPAGGGGETQYF. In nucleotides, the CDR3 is TGCGCCAGCAGCCCCGCCGGGGGCGGGGGAGAGACCCAGTACTTC. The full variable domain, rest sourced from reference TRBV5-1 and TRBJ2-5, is KAGVTQTPRYLIKTRGQQVTLSCSPISGHRSVSWYQQTPGQGLQFLFEYFSETQRNKGNFPGRFSGRQFSNSRSEMNVSTLELGDSALYLCASSPAGGGGETQYFGPGTRLLVL.